This T cell receptor beta chain was found in a study of cytomegalovirus exposure and HLA in healthy donors. Study-level results: Among the most significant clusters, several appeared linked to common viral pathogens in a later analysis.

Germline assignment: CDR1 SGHNT and CDR2 YYREEE (reference sequence). The CDR3 has 15 residues. Trimming cost V 4 bases and J 1 base; bases outside gene matches: 7. In regard to this clone: Its antigen is unidentified.

Use of 60 Vbeta and 13 Jbeta primers characterized the PCR. This table comes from immunoSEQ multiplex PCR, and its TCRdb copy is limited to in-frame clones, with some not included. The data hold some 67,000 clones, with about 79% observed a single time. Sequenced input: PBMCs. This rearrangement joins TRBV5-4 to TRBJ1-2; 7 bases agree with TRBD1. The receptor comes from a man between 60 and 75 years old in good health and CMV-seropositive. The CDR3 region has the DNA TGTGCCAGCAGCGTAAACAGGGGCGATAACTATGGCTACACCTTC. It yields the protein CASSVNRGDNYGYTF.